Each of the 30 T cell receptor beta chains below was sequenced from the same sample in a study of T cell repertoires in cytomegalovirus infection (dated by TCRdb to 2018 to 2020). Sequencing instrument: Illumina HiSeq 1500. The raw public data were reprocessed by TCRdb itself: fastp quality trimming at Q25, MiXCR clonotype calling, in-frame beta chains only. For every CDR3 protein sequence, its rows merge into one entry that carries the most common genes and DNA. In all, the sample holds about 110,000 distinct CDR3 sequences, and approximately 28% of those were seen once. The ten top clones hold 81% of the sample. The treatment or condition label for this specimen denotes: in vitro stimulation with specific CMV peptide epitopes to enrich CMV-specific T cells. Their antigens are not known. Sequenced material: CD8+ T cells from cultured PBMCs, taken from culture after CMV antigen stimulation. Receptors were obtained from a human donor in good health (CMV status not recorded). Some clones in this sample may be carry-over from other donors' samples.

The sample holds a few counts of this clonotype. This CDR3 reads CASSSSGTHRSYEQYF. For the CDR3, the DNA is TGTGCCAGCAGTTCCTCCGGGACACACCGTTCCTACGAGCAGTACTTC. V is TRBV7-9 and J is TRBJ2-7; weak D call: TRBD1 (6 bases). This CDR3 has 16 residues. Between the trimmed V and J ends, which lost 6 bases and 1 base, there was a span of 19 bases. Per the germline V gene, CDR1 is SEHNR and CDR2 is FQNEAQ (reference sequence).

This clonotype was seen a few times. The CDR3, as DNA: TGTGCCAGCAGTGAAGAAGAACGGACAGTCGGGGGCTACACCTTC. This gives the protein CASSEEERTVGGYTF. The chain joins TRBV2 to TRBJ1-2, with D tentatively TRBD1 (6 bases). V shed 1 base and J shed 8 bases, with 17 bases lying between them. Germline V gives CDR1 SNHLY, CDR2 FYNNEI. The CDR3 consists of 15 residues.

V and J are TRBV20-1 and TRBJ1-2, with D unclear. Germline values: CDR1 DFQATT, CDR2 SNEGSKA (reference sequence). The V end was cut by 0 bases, the J end by 5 bases, with 10 bases between. CDR3 size: 13 residues. CDR3 amino acids: CSARDWGRYGYTF. CDR3 DNA: TGCAGTGCTAGAGATTGGGGTCGTTATGGCTACACCTTC.

The rearrangement joins TRBV28 to TRBJ2-1; 9 nucleotides line up with TRBD2. Trimming took 2 bases from V and 8 from J; bases not matched to a gene: 13. The CDR3 length is 17 residues. Germline V gene lookup returns CDR1 MDHEN and CDR2 SYDVKM. Written as DNA, the CDR3 is TGTGCCAGCAGTTTAGATCTGCGGGGGGGAACTAACGATGAGCAGTTCTTC. As protein: CASSLDLRGGTNDEQFF.

V and J are TRBV7-8 and TRBJ2-7; 11 bases are shared with TRBD1. Germline V gives CDR1 SGHVS, CDR2 FQNEAQ. The junction had 8 bases not matched to a gene; V was cut back by 1 base and J by 6 bases. The CDR3 covers 16 residues. CDR3 loop: CASSLGRTGGASEQYF. The CDR3 DNA reads as TGTGCCAGCAGCTTAGGAAGGACAGGGGGCGCATCCGAGCAGTACTTC.

This clonotype was seen at least ten times. The J gene is TRBJ2-2, the V gene TRBV7-2, with TRBD1 matching over 8 bases. The CDR3 consists of 13 residues. After removal of 4 bases from V and 6 bases from J, the junction contained 1 base not matched to a gene. Per germline, CDR1 SGHTA and CDR2 FQGNSA. In DNA, the CDR3 is TGTGCCAGCAGCTCGACAGGGGCCGGGGAGCTGTTTTTT. This encodes CASSSTGAGELFF.

The CDR3 DNA follows: TGTGCCAGCAGGGGGACCTACACAGATACGCAGTATTTT. Translation gives CASRGTYTDTQYF. The gene calls are TRBV12-3 or TRBV12-4 and TRBJ2-3, with D perhaps being TRBD1 or TRBD2 (5 bases each). The CDR3 runs to 13 residues. With 6 bases removed from V and 2 bases from J, the gap between germline ends came to 9 bases.

There are a few counts of this clonotype. The chain couples TRBV25-1 to TRBJ2-1; no firm D call. Trimming shortened V by 5 bases and J by 8 bases, and 10 bases separated the two germline ends. The CDR3 loop spans 12 amino acids. From germline, CDR1 is MGHDK and CDR2 SYGVNS. The CDR3 loop reads CASSLVSHEQFF. DNA for the CDR3: TGTGCCAGCAGTCTGGTGAGCCATGAGCAGTTCTTC.

The CDR3 here is CASSTRGWNSPLHF. CDR3 DNA sequence: TGTGCCAGCAGTACCAGGGGTTGGAATTCACCCCTCCACTTT. V is TRBV27 and J is TRBJ1-6; D perhaps matches TRBD1 (6 bases). V was trimmed by 5 bases and J by 7 bases, leaving 12 bases between them. CDR1 and CDR2 (germline): MNHEY, SMNVEV (reference sequence). The CDR3 contains 14 residues.

This clonotype was picked up many times. The J gene is TRBJ2-4, the V gene TRBV7-2; TRBD2 is a possible D gene (7 bases). The germline CDR1 and CDR2 sequences are SGHTA and FQGNSA. The CDR3 spans 15 residues. Trimming removed 2 bases from V and 4 bases from J, with 12 bases in between. This CDR3 is CASSLRGAEKNIQYF. The CDR3 DNA reads TGTGCCAGCAGCTTACGGGGGGCGGAGAAAAACATTCAGTACTTC.

The chain has TRBV29-1 and TRBJ2-1, with D unclear. The CDR3 length is 15 residues. Between the trimmed V and J ends, which lost 3 bases and 7 bases, there was a span of 19 bases. CDR1 SQVTM and CDR2 ANQGSEA come from the germline V gene. The CDR3 spells CSVEWARVVMNEQFF. CDR3 nucleotides: TGCAGCGTTGAGTGGGCCCGGGTAGTGATGAATGAGCAGTTCTTC.

This chain links TRBV19 with TRBJ2-7, with TRBD2 as a possible D gene (6 bases). Germline lookup yields CDR1 LNHDA and CDR2 SQIVND (reference sequence). The germline V and J ends were trimmed by 5 bases and 6 bases, with 17 bases remaining between them. This CDR3 comprises 14 residues. The CDR3 coding sequence is TGTGCCAGTAGTTTCGGGACTCGATGGGCCGAGCAGTACTTC. This gives the protein CASSFGTRWAEQYF.

There are a few counts of this clonotype. The rearrangement uses TRBV28 and TRBJ1-1; 7 bases agree with TRBD1. CDR1 and CDR2 from the germline V gene are MDHEN and SYDVKM. The CDR3 sequence is 15 residues long. V gave up 4 bases and J gave up 0 bases; unmatched junction bases: 5. The CDR3 DNA sequence: TGTGCCAGCAGTTCCCGGGACAGTATGAACACTGAAGCTTTCTTT. Its translation: CASSSRDSMNTEAFF.

This clonotype was found a few times. This chain joins TRBV6-5 and TRBJ2-5; 8 bases fit TRBD2. Germline V gives CDR1 MNHEY, CDR2 SVGAGI. Trimming took 5 bases from V and 5 from J; bases not matched to a gene: 10. The CDR3 spans 15 residues. CDR3 in amino acids: CASSPGGGSFETQYF. CDR3 DNA sequence: TGTGCCAGCAGTCCCGGGGGGGGAAGTTTCGAGACCCAGTACTTC.

The V call is TRBV19, the J call TRBJ2-1, with no clear D. Germline V gene lookup returns CDR1 LNHDA and CDR2 SQIVND (reference sequence). CDR3 length equals 13 residues. The V and J ends lost 3 bases and 4 bases respectively, with 7 bases between them. The CDR3 sequence is CASSIGRYNEQFF. For the CDR3, the DNA is TGTGCCAGTAGTATCGGACGGTACAATGAGCAGTTCTTC.

This clonotype has just a few counts. This chain links TRBV18 with TRBJ2-7; 9 bases are shared with TRBD1. CDR3 size: 14 residues. V lost 3 bases, J lost 4 bases, and 4 bases stayed unmatched. Per germline, CDR1 KGHSH and CDR2 LQKENI. The CDR3 protein is CASSPGTGRYEQYF. CDR3 sequence (DNA): TGTGCCAGCTCACCTGGGACAGGGAGGTACGAGCAGTACTTC.

This rearrangement joins TRBV10-3 to TRBJ1-2; D not resolved. CDR1 and CDR2 from the germline V gene are ENHRY and SYGVKD. The CDR3 consists of 13 residues. V lost 6 bases to trimming and J lost 5 bases, with 13 bases between them. CDR3 nucleotides: TGTGCCATCAGATCTCCGGGGAGATATGGCTACACCTTC. Its translation: CAIRSPGRYGYTF.

Many counts were recorded for this clonotype. The chain couples TRBV7-6 to TRBJ2-3; TRBD2 matches 8 bases. The CDR3 sequence is 15 residues long. Germline CDR1 SGHVS, CDR2 FNYEAQ. The ends lost 5 bases at V and 2 bases at J; junction bases unmatched: 6. The CDR3 sequence is CASSRNGGDTDTQYF. CDR3 coding DNA: TGTGCCAGCAGCCGTAACGGGGGGGACACAGATACGCAGTATTTT.

V usage is TRBV5-1 and J usage is TRBJ1-4; D uncertain. CDR1 and CDR2 (germline): SGHRS, YFSETQ. The V end lost 0 bases, the J end lost 4 bases, and 13 bases lay between the germline ends. This CDR3 has 16 residues. The CDR3 coding sequence is TGCGCCAGCAGCTTGGCGGGCGGGCAGAATAATGAAAAACTGTTTTTT. Protein: CASSLAGGQNNEKLFF.

The chain combines TRBV4-1 with TRBJ2-7; D possibly corresponds to TRBD2 (5 bases). Germline V gene data show CDR1 as MGHRA and CDR2 as YSYEKL. Deletions cut 0 bases from V and 12 bases from J, with 15 bases between. This CDR3 spans 13 amino acids. Here the CDR3 reads CASSQDWLAGLYF. For the CDR3, the DNA is TGCGCCAGCAGCCAAGATTGGTTGGCCGGACTGTACTTC.

This rearrangement joins TRBV19 to TRBJ1-1; D is unresolved. The length of the CDR3 is 12 residues. The V end was cut by 7 bases, the J end by 8 bases, with 14 bases between. Germline lookup yields CDR1 LNHDA and CDR2 SQIVND (reference sequence). CDR3 residues: CASNIGGREAFF. In DNA form, the CDR3 reads TGTGCCAGTAACATAGGTGGCAGGGAAGCTTTCTTT.

The sample holds many counts of this clonotype. The chain combines TRBV4-1 with TRBJ2-7; possible D gene TRBD1, 6 bases. The CDR3 length is 15 residues. Germline loops: CDR1 MGHRA, CDR2 YSYEKL. Trimming stripped 5 bases from V and 6 bases from J, with 20 bases between. The CDR3 nucleotides are TGCGCCAGCAGCGTACGGGACACGGGGCAACGCGAGCAGTACTTC. Translated, it gives CASSVRDTGQREQYF.

The rearrangement joins TRBV5-6 to TRBJ1-1; 7 nucleotides match TRBD1. Trimming at V came to 1 base and at J to 1 base, leaving 7 bases not matched to a gene. From germline, CDR1 is SGHDT and CDR2 YYEEEE. This CDR3 has 16 residues. The CDR3 sequence: CASSLTGDYRNTEAFF. The CDR3 coding sequence is TGTGCCAGCAGCTTGACAGGGGACTATAGGAACACTGAAGCTTTCTTT. Filled out from reference TRBV5-6 and TRBJ1-1, the complete variable domain reads DAGVTQSPTHLIKTRGQQVTLRCSPKSGHDTVSWYQQALGQGPQFIFQYYEEEERQRGNFPDRFSGHQFPNYSSELNVNALLLGDSALYLCASSLTGDYRNTEAFFGQGTRLTVV.

This clonotype showed up just once. This rearrangement joins TRBV27 to TRBJ2-3; possible D gene TRBD2, 6 bases. This CDR3 has 17 amino acids. Trimming shortened V by 6 bases and J by 1 base, and 20 bases separated the two germline ends. Germline V gives CDR1 MNHEY, CDR2 SMNVEV (reference sequence). CDR3 DNA: TGTGCCAGCAGCCGACGTGGGACTTGGGACGGCACAGATACGCAGTATTTT. This gives the protein CASSRRGTWDGTDTQYF.

In this sample, this clonotype turned up a few times. This sequence joins TRBV5-6 and TRBJ1-3; D is ambiguous. CDR3 length equals 16 residues. The germline V gene encodes CDR1 SGHDT and CDR2 YYEEEE. V lost 0 bases and J 0 bases, leaving 10 bases between the germline ends. CDR3 sequence (DNA): TGTGCCAGCAGCTTGGACCCAGCGGGCTCTGGAAACACCATATATTTT. It translates to CASSLDPAGSGNTIYF.

This chain links TRBV11-3 with TRBJ2-1; D may correspond to TRBD1 or TRBD2 (6 bases each). The CDR3 runs to 16 residues. The germline gives CDR1 SGHNT, CDR2 YENEEA. V was trimmed by 8 bases and J by 7 bases, leaving 24 bases between them. CDR3 sequence reads: CASALRGDGKVNEQFF. CDR3 nucleotides: TGTGCCAGCGCATTGAGGGGGGACGGTAAGGTAAATGAGCAGTTCTTC.

This clonotype showed up just a few times. The genes are TRBV27 and TRBJ1-2, with TRBD1 matching 7 bases. The V and J ends lost 1 base and 6 bases, in that order; junction bases with no gene match: 8. The length of the CDR3 is 15 residues. From germline, CDR1 is MNHEY and CDR2 SMNVEV (reference sequence). The CDR3, as DNA: TGTGCCAGCAGTTTATTGGCCCAGGGGGGTAATGGCTACACCTTC. Protein: CASSLLAQGGNGYTF.

This clonotype was seen a handful of times. The CDR3: CASRQGSGANVLTF. The CDR3 DNA sequence: TGTGCCAGCAGACAGGGCTCTGGGGCCAACGTCCTGACTTTC. The rearrangement uses TRBV7-9 and TRBJ2-6, with a possible D match to TRBD1 (6 bases). CDR3 size: 14 residues. The ends were cut back, 6 bases at V and 0 bases at J, with 6 bases in the middle. Germline V lookup: CDR1 SEHNR, CDR2 FQNEAQ (reference sequence).

This clonotype showed up just a few times. Written as DNA, the CDR3 is TGTGCCAGCTCACCACGGAAAGGGGATACTGAAGCTTTCTTT. Its protein is CASSPRKGDTEAFF. This chain connects TRBV18 to TRBJ1-1, with a weak D call TRBD1 (5 bases). Germline CDR1 reads KGHSH; CDR2 reads LQKENI. V dropped 1 base and J dropped 5 bases, with 11 bases sitting between them. The CDR3 is 14 amino acids.

This chain joins TRBV28 and TRBJ1-4; maybe TRBD1 (5 bases). This CDR3 contains 16 residues. Per the germline V gene, CDR1 is MDHEN and CDR2 is SYDVKM. Between the trimmed V and J ends, which lost 3 bases and 5 bases, there was a span of 16 bases. The CDR3 protein is CASSFWPGDLNEKLFF. The CDR3 nucleotides read TGTGCCAGCAGTTTTTGGCCCGGGGACCTCAATGAAAAACTGTTTTTT.